A single sample gave rise to the 9 T cell receptor beta chains below, sequenced in a study of T cell responses to AZD1222 COVID-19 vaccine. Libraries were prepared by immunoSEQ multiplex PCR; TCRdb keeps only in-frame clonotypes and omits some of them. The table includes 100,000 or so clones, 85% to 90% detected once. The sample in question was peripheral blood, obtained on day 0 of AZD1222 vaccination. The receptors were sampled from an adult in good health.

The chain uses TRBV6-2 or TRBV6-3 and TRBJ2-5; possible D gene TRBD2, 6 bases. With 6 bases removed from V and 5 bases from J, the gap between germline ends came to 16 bases. The germline gives CDR1 MNHEY, CDR2 SVGEGT. The CDR3 contains 14 residues. The CDR3 DNA follows: TGTGCCAGCAGCTCTGGGCTTGGAGGGGAGACCCAGTACTTC. Its translation: CASSSGLGGETQYF.

The CDR3: CASRGQQLITDTQYF. The CDR3 bases are TGTGCCAGCCGAGGACAGCAACTAATCACAGATACGCAGTATTTT. This rearrangement joins TRBV2 to TRBJ2-3; possible D gene TRBD1, 6 bases. This CDR3 region has 15 residues. CDR1 and CDR2 (germline): SNHLY, FYNNEI. Trimming took 8 bases from V and 2 from J, leaving 17 bases between them.

This clone was found a few times. V and J are TRBV5-1 and TRBJ2-5; D is possibly TRBD2 (6 bases). CDR1 and CDR2 (germline): SGHRS, YFSETQ. With 2 bases removed from V and 5 bases from J, the gap between germline ends came to 16 bases. The CDR3 totals 15 residues. The DNA of the CDR3 is TGCGCCAGCAGCTTCTCGGGCGGGGCGGGGGAGACCCAGTACTTC. The encoded protein is CASSFSGGAGETQYF.

This chain connects TRBV4-3 to TRBJ2-5; D may be TRBD1 or TRBD2 (5 bases each). Germline loops: CDR1 LGHNA, CDR2 YSLEER. Deletions cut 0 bases from V and 4 bases from J, with 12 bases between. The length of the CDR3 is 15 residues. This CDR3 reads CASSQEGTQRETQYF. The CDR3 DNA follows: TGCGCCAGCAGCCAAGAGGGGACCCAGCGAGAGACCCAGTACTTC.

Comment on this clone: Its ends do not fully match the called genes, so a read error is possible. The rearrangement links TRBV6-5 to TRBJ2-7; D is uncertain. The CDR3 extends over 11 amino acids. The germline gives CDR1 MNHEY, CDR2 SVGAGI. The DNA for the CDR3 is TGTGCCAGCAGCTCCGGGTCTAAAAGGCTCTTC. It is translated as CASSSGSKRLF.

The V and J genes are TRBV6-2 or TRBV6-3 and TRBJ2-7; D is undetermined. Germline loops: CDR1 MNHEY, CDR2 SVGEGT. The length of the CDR3 is 15 residues. The V and J ends lost 0 bases and 3 bases respectively, with 12 bases between them. CDR3 in amino acids: CASSYSVGHLYEQYF. The CDR3 nucleotides are TGTGCCAGCAGTTACTCAGTCGGCCACCTCTACGAGCAGTACTTC.

This rearrangement joins TRBV19 to TRBJ2-3; TRBD1 agrees at 8 bases. Germline trimming cut 3 bases from V and 5 bases from J; bases unmatched to any gene: 7. CDR3 length: 15 amino acids. Per germline, CDR1 LNHDA and CDR2 SQIVND (reference sequence). Written as DNA, the CDR3 is TGTGCCAGTAGTATTGAAAACAGGGGGTTAGATACGCAGTATTTT. Its protein product is CASSIENRGLDTQYF.

The chain couples TRBV28 to TRBJ1-2; tentatively, D is TRBD1 (5 bases). CDR1 and CDR2 from the germline V gene are MDHEN and SYDVKM. CDR3 size: 11 residues. Deletions cut 10 bases from V and 4 bases from J, with 10 bases between. The chain's CDR3 is CATGMGYGYTF. CDR3 nucleotide sequence: TGTGCCACAGGGATGGGCTATGGCTACACCTTC.

The chain combines TRBV28 with TRBJ1-1, with a weak D call TRBD1 (6 bases). V was trimmed by 8 bases and J by 3 bases, leaving 19 bases between them. The CDR3 runs to 15 residues. Germline CDR1 and CDR2: MDHEN and SYDVKM. The CDR3 here is CASRGAQGRYTEAFF. The DNA of the CDR3 is TGTGCCAGCCGAGGAGCACAGGGAAGGTACACTGAAGCTTTCTTT.